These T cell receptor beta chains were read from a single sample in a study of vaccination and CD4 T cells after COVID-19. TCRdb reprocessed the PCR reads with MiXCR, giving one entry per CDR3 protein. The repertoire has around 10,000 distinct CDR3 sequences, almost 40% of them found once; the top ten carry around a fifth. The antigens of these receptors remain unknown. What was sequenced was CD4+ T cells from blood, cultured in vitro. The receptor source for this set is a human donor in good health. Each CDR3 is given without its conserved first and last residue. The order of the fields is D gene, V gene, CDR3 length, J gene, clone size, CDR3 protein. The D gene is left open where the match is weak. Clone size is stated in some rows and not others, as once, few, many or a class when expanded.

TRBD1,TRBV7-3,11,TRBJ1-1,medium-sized,ASSLSRDSEAF
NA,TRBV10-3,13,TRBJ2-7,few,AISPRERGTYEQY
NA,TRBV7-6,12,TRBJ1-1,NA,ASSLDLGGGRAF
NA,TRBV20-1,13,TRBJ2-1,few,SAIGVIAAYNEQF
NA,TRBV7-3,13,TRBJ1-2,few,ASSPRGGPNYGYT
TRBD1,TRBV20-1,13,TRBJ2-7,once,SARDPRQGVYEQY
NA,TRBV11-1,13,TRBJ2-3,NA,ASSLRLRSTDTQY
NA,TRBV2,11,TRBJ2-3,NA,ASRWDRTDTQY
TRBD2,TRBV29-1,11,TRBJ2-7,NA,SALAGGFYEQY
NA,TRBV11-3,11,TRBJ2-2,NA,ASSLASFGELF
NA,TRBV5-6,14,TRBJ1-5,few,ASSLAKQGRNQPQH
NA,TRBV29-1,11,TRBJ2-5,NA,SVEDPGTENQY
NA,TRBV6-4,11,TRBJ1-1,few,ASSMTQQTEAF
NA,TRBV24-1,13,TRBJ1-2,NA,ATSDPRDVNYGYT
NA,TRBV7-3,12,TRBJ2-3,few,ASSSLQGLDTQY
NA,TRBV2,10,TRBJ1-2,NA,ASSERGYGYT
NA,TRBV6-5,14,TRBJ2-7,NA,ASSYSRQPFPYEQY
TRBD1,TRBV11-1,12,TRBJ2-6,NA,ASSPPGQGEVLT
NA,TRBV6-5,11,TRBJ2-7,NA,ASSYSNEYEQY
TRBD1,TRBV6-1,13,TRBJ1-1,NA,ASSVTQGAGTEAF
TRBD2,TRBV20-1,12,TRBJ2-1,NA,SARDLLAGGVQF
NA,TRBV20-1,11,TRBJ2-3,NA,SARSGGADTQY
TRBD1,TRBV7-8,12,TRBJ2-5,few,ASRPQGAGETQY
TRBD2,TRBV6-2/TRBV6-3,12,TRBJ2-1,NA,ASRTSGNYNEQF
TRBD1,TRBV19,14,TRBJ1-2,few,ASSAAGGGGNYGYT
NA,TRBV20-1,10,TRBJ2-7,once,SAGTDSYEQY
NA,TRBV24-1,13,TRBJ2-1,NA,ATSGVRQHYNEQF
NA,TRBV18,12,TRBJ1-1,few,ASSPRQGDTEAF
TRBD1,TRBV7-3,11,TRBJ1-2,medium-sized,ASSLTQGNGYT
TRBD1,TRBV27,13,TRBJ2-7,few,ASDAAARQGQEQY
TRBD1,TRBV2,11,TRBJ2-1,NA,ASRKGEGTALF
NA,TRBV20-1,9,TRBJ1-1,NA,SARLTEKAF
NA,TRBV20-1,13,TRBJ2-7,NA,SARDHWRSSYEQY
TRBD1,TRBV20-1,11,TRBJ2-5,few,SARPGGQETQY
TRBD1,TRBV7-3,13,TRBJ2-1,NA,ASSLGQGFGNEQF
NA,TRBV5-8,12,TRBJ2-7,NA,ASSLVGLTYEQY
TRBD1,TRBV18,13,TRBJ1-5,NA,ASSPTGGGNQPQH
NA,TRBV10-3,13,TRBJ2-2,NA,AIRDWREDTGELF
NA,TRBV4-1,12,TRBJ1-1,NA,ASSQDTVGTEAF
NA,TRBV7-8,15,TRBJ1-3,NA,ASSSLPRQHSGNTIY
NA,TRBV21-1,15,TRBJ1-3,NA,ASNIRGAGHSGNTIY
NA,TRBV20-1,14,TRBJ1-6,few,SALRSGRRGNSPLH
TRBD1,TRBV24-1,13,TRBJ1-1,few,ATSYSGTGNTEAF
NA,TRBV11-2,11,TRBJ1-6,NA,ASSIMDRQPLH
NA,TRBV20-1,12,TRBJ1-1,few,SATRPRVRTEAF
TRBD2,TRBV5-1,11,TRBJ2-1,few,ASSLASGYEQF
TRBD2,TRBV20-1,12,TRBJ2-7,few,SALLKRGSYEQY